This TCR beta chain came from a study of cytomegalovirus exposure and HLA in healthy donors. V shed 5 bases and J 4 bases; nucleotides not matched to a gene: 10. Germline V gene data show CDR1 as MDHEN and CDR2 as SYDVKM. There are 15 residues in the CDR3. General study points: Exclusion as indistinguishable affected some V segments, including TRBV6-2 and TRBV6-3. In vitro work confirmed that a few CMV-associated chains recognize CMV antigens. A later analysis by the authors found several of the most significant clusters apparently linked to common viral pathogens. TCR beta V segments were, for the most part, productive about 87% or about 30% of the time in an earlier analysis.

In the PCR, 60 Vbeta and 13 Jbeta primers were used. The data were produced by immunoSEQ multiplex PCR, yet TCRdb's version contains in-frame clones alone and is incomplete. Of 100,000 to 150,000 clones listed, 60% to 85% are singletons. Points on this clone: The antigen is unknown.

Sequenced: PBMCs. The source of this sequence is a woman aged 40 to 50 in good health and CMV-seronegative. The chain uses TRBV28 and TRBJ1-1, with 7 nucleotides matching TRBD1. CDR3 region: CASSPHDRARTEAFF. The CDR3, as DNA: TGTGCCAGCAGTCCTCACGACAGGGCGCGCACTGAAGCTTTCTTT.